The 16 T cell receptor beta chains below come from one sample, sequenced in a study of T cell repertoires in cytomegalovirus infection. TCRdb re-called the reads through MiXCR, storing one row per CDR3 protein. This table holds about 310,000 distinct CDR3 sequences, roughly 15% found once. The sequenced sample was PBMCs. Receptors were obtained from a human donor in good health (CMV status not recorded). Some clones in this sample may be carry-over from other donors' samples.

This chain uses TRBV28 with TRBJ2-4; D unclear. CDR3 length: 16 residues. Trimming pared 2 bases from V and 1 base from J, leaving 12 bases between. CDR1 is MDHEN, CDR2 SYDVKM, per germline. The DNA for the CDR3 is TGTGCCAGCAGTTTACGACCCAACCACGCCAAAAACATTCAGTACTTC. Its translation is CASSLRPNHAKNIQYF.

The sample holds many counts of this clonotype. The J gene is TRBJ2-6, the V gene TRBV28; 7 bases match TRBD2. V was clipped by 7 bases and J by 4 bases; unmatched bases: 22. Looked up from germline, CDR1 is MDHEN and CDR2 is SYDVKM. The CDR3 extends over 20 amino acids. Here the CDR3 DNA reads TGTGCCAGCACTGCCGGGGGAGGGCAGGGCGTAGTATGGGGGGCCAACGTCCTGACTTTC. Protein sequence: CASTAGGGQGVVWGANVLTF.

This clonotype was observed many times. The CDR3 spells CASSTPPGTTTTVNQPQHF. The CDR3 DNA reads TGTGCCAGTAGTACCCCACCCGGGACAACTACGACCGTCAATCAGCCCCAGCATTTT. The chain employs TRBV19 and TRBJ1-5; a possible D gene is TRBD1 (6 bases). Between the trimmed V and J ends, which lost 4 bases and 3 bases, there was a span of 25 bases. The CDR3 is 19 amino acids. The germline V gene has CDR1 LNHDA and CDR2 SQIVND (reference sequence).

This clonotype has a handful of counts. This chain uses TRBV25-1 with TRBJ1-1; the D is unclear. Trimming took off 3 bases at V and 2 bases at J, with 4 bases between the two ends. Germline CDR1 MGHDK, CDR2 SYGVNS. This CDR3 spans 12 amino acids. CDR3 DNA: TGTGCCAGCAGTGACGAAAACACTGAAGCTTTCTTT. The encoded protein is CASSDENTEAFF.

V usage is TRBV6-2 or TRBV6-3 and J usage is TRBJ1-1; D ambiguous. The CDR3 is made up of 16 amino acids. Germline V gene lookup returns CDR1 MNHEY and CDR2 SVGEGT. Trimming shortened V by 6 bases and J by 0 bases, and 17 bases separated the two germline ends. CDR3 loop: CASSPKSPTLNTEAFF. Written as DNA, the CDR3 is TGTGCCAGCAGCCCCAAGTCCCCCACTCTGAACACTGAAGCTTTCTTT.

The chain uses TRBV6-2 or TRBV6-3 and TRBJ2-7; 10 nucleotides agree with TRBD1. From germline, CDR1 is MNHEY and CDR2 SVGEGT. This CDR3 is built from 15 residues. J was trimmed by 3 bases and V by 6 bases; bases with no gene match: 8. The CDR3 reads CASSPTGQGSYEQYF. CDR3 bases: TGTGCCAGCAGCCCAACGGGACAGGGGAGCTACGAGCAGTACTTC.

A note on this clonotype: The junction departs from the called germline gene at one end, perhaps through a read error. The rearrangement joins TRBV18 to TRBJ2-3, with unresolved D. The germline CDR1 and CDR2 sequences are KGHSH and LQKENI. This CDR3 has 16 residues. The CDR3 coding sequence is TGTGCCAGCCCACCGGGCGGATCGGATAGGGCAGATACGCAGTATTTT. Residues: CASPPGGSDRADTQYF.

This clonotype was seen ten or more times. V gene TRBV2 combines with J gene TRBJ2-5; no definite D call. The CDR3 is 15 amino acids. In germline, CDR1 is SNHLY, CDR2 FYNNEI. Trimming pared 6 bases from V and 5 bases from J, leaving 19 bases between. The CDR3 region is CASRPRNGFEETQYF. The CDR3, as DNA: TGTGCCAGCAGGCCGAGGAACGGGTTCGAGGAGACCCAGTACTTC.

In this sample, this clonotype turned up a few times. The chain links TRBV5-4 to TRBJ2-6; a weak D match, TRBD2 (6 bases). This CDR3 region has 14 residues. Germline CDR1 SGHNT, CDR2 YYREEE (reference sequence). The ends were cut back, 5 bases at V and 4 bases at J, with 10 bases in the middle. Here the CDR3 DNA reads TGTGCCAGCAGTCCGGAGGGGGGGGCCAACGTCCTGACTTTC. It specifies CASSPEGGANVLTF.

The genes are TRBV15 and TRBJ2-2, with unresolved D. Germline V CDR1 and CDR2: LNHNV, YYDKDF (reference sequence). The CDR3 covers 12 residues. V dropped 5 bases and J dropped 6 bases, with 7 bases sitting between them. CDR3 coding DNA: TGTGCCACCAGCCCGAGACCCGGGGAGCTGTTTTTT. This codes for CATSPRPGELFF.

This clonotype was seen at least ten times. This sequence joins TRBV6-2 or TRBV6-3 and TRBJ1-1; 7 bases agree with TRBD1. CDR1 is MNHEY, CDR2 SVGEGT, per germline. This CDR3 contains 14 residues. Trimming cost V 6 bases and J 1 base; bases outside gene matches: 5. In nucleotides, the CDR3 is TGTGCCAGCAGACGAGGGGGCGGGAACACTGAAGCTTTCTTT. It is translated as CASRRGGGNTEAFF.

This clonotype was recorded once. V usage is TRBV6-6 and J usage is TRBJ2-2, with D perhaps matching TRBD2 (6 bases). This CDR3 contains 14 residues. CDR1 and CDR2 from the germline V gene are MNHNY and SVGAGI (reference sequence). Trimming stripped 8 bases from V and 6 bases from J, with 16 bases between. CDR3 DNA sequence: TGTGCCAGCCAACTGGTGGGGGGTGCCGGGGAGCTGTTTTTT. It encodes CASQLVGGAGELFF.

This chain uses TRBV10-3 with TRBJ1-4, with D possibly matching TRBD1 (5 bases). CDR3 size: 14 residues. The V gene's germline CDR1 is ENHRY and CDR2 SYGVKD. Trimming pared 6 bases from V and 3 bases from J, leaving 11 bases between. DNA for the CDR3: TGTGCCATCAGCGGGGGGACGCCTAATGAAAAACTGTTTTTT. Its translation is CAISGGTPNEKLFF.

V is TRBV20-1 and J is TRBJ1-3; 9 bases match TRBD1. The CDR3 length is 19 residues. Trimming took 1 base from V and 0 from J; bases not matched to a gene: 13. The germline gives CDR1 DFQATT, CDR2 SNEGSKA (reference sequence). CDR3 loop: CSARVPGTGSENSGNTIYF. In DNA, the CDR3 is TGCAGTGCTAGAGTTCCCGGGACAGGGAGCGAGAACTCTGGAAACACCATATATTTT.

This clonotype was recorded a few times. CDR3: CASSLFSQSIAGANVLTF. The CDR3 DNA sequence: TGTGCCAGCAGTTTGTTCTCTCAGAGCATCGCTGGGGCCAACGTCCTGACTTTC. This chain links TRBV27 with TRBJ2-6; D not resolved. This CDR3 has 18 residues. The V and J ends lost 3 bases and 2 bases respectively, with 17 bases between them. The germline CDR1 and CDR2 sequences are MNHEY and SMNVEV (reference sequence).

At least ten counts were recorded for this clonotype. This chain joins TRBV7-8 and TRBJ2-1; D gene unclear. The V gene's germline CDR1 is SGHVS and CDR2 FQNEAQ. Deletions cut 1 base from V and 5 bases from J, with 12 bases between. The CDR3 has 15 residues. CDR3 DNA sequence: TGTGCCAGCAGCTTAGGACCCTCCACACACAATGAGCAGTTCTTC. Translating gives CASSLGPSTHNEQFF. The entire variable domain, with the rest obtained from reference TRBV7-8 and TRBJ2-1, is as follows: GAGVSQSPRYKVAKRGQDVALRCDPISGHVSLFWYQQALGQGPEFLTYFQNEAQLDKSGLPSDRFFAERPEGSVSTLKIQRTQQEDSAVYLCASSLGPSTHNEQFFGPGTRLTVL.